These 8 T cell receptor beta chains were sequenced from one sample in a study of cytomegalovirus exposure and HLA in healthy donors. The PCR was carried out with 60 Vbeta primers and 13 Jbeta primers. Here immunoSEQ multiplex PCR was the method, and the copy in TCRdb shows in-frame clones only, minus some. This sample has 150,000 to 200,000 clones, with about 80% found just once. Source material: PBMCs. Every receptor here comes from a young woman in good health and CMV-seropositive.

This clone was counted only a few times. V usage is TRBV6-5 and J usage is TRBJ1-2; no firm D call. CDR1 MNHEY and CDR2 SVGAGI come from the germline V gene. The V and J ends lost 6 bases and 2 bases respectively, with 16 bases between them. This CDR3 comprises 15 residues. This CDR3 is CASRPAEGRNYGYTF. CDR3 DNA sequence: TGTGCCAGCAGACCCGCTGAGGGCAGAAACTATGGCTACACCTTC.

The chain has TRBV18 and TRBJ2-7; D is possibly TRBD1 (6 bases). Germline V gene data show CDR1 as KGHSH and CDR2 as LQKENI. V lost 3 bases to trimming and J lost 2 bases, with 14 bases between them. The CDR3 runs to 15 residues. CDR3: CASSPLRDTAYEQYF. CDR3 in DNA: TGTGCCAGCTCACCTCTACGGGACACCGCCTACGAGCAGTACTTC.

The genes are TRBV7-2 and TRBJ1-6; 8 bases fit TRBD1. The V and J ends lost 5 bases and 9 bases, in that order; junction bases with no gene match: 12. Germline V CDR1 and CDR2: SGHTA, FQGNSA. The CDR3 runs to 16 residues. The CDR3 bases are TGTGCCAGCAGCGTCCCTCGGACAGGGAGGGGTTCACCCCTCCACTTT. Translation gives CASSVPRTGRGSPLHF.

The V and J genes are TRBV19 and TRBJ1-4; D is ambiguous. The V and J ends lost 4 bases and 1 base respectively, with 13 bases between them. Germline-derived CDR1 and CDR2 are LNHDA and SQIVND (reference sequence). The CDR3 extends over 16 amino acids. The CDR3 DNA reads TGTGCCAGTAGTACATCCGGCGGGCTAACTAATGAAAAACTGTTTTTT. Translating gives CASSTSGGLTNEKLFF.

The chain carries TRBV7-3 and TRBJ2-1, with D perhaps TRBD2 (6 bases). With 2 bases removed from V and 11 bases from J, the gap between germline ends came to 10 bases. The CDR3 loop spans 12 amino acids. Germline CDR1 is SGHTA and CDR2 is FQGTGA. CDR3 residues: CASSLSSEKQFF. In DNA form, the CDR3 reads TGTGCCAGCAGCTTATCTAGCGAAAAGCAGTTCTTC. Combining the CDR3 with reference TRBV7-3 and TRBJ2-1 gives the whole variable domain GAGVSQTPSNKVTEKGKYVELRCDPISGHTALYWYRQSLGQGPEFLIYFQGTGAADDSGLPNDRFFAVRPEGSVSTLKIQRTERGDSAVYLCASSLSSEKQFFGPGTRLTVL.

The chain employs TRBV7-9 and TRBJ2-3; possible D gene TRBD2, 6 bases. The CDR3 is made up of 14 amino acids. Trimming took off 0 bases at V and 6 bases at J, with 10 bases between the two ends. Germline V lookup: CDR1 SEHNR, CDR2 FQNEAQ (reference sequence). Here the CDR3 reads CASSLAVGGDTQYF. In DNA, the CDR3 is TGTGCCAGCAGCTTAGCGGTTGGGGGGGATACGCAGTATTTT.

This rearrangement joins TRBV9 to TRBJ1-6; D might be TRBD1 (5 bases). Trimming left V 2 bases short and J 2 bases short, with 8 bases between. The germline CDR1 and CDR2 sequences are SGDLS and YYNGEE. The CDR3 is 15 amino acids. CDR3 protein: CASSVTGAYNSPLHF. CDR3 nucleotides: TGTGCCAGCAGCGTGACGGGGGCCTATAATTCACCCCTCCACTTT.

The chain links TRBV10-3 to TRBJ2-2; 9 positions agree with TRBD2. V dropped 5 bases and J dropped 4; count of bases not matched to a gene: 5. The CDR3 contains 15 residues. Germline CDR1 ENHRY, CDR2 SYGVKD. The CDR3 loop is CAISRLAATTGELFF. CDR3 DNA: TGTGCCATCAGTCGACTAGCGGCTACCACCGGGGAGCTGTTTTTT.